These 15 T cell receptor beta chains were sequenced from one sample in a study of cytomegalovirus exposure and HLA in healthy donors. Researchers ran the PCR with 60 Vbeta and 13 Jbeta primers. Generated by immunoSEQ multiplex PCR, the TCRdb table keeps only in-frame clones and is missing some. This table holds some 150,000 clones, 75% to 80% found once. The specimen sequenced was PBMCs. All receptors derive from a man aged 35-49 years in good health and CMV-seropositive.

CDR3 protein: CASSQDGGTAEAFF. CDR3 nucleotide sequence: TGCGCCAGCAGCCAAGATGGTGGGACAGCAGAAGCTTTCTTT. This rearrangement joins TRBV4-1 to TRBJ1-1, with 7 bases aligning to TRBD1. The CDR3 spans 14 residues. Germline V lookup: CDR1 MGHRA, CDR2 YSYEKL. V was clipped by 0 bases and J by 8 bases; unmatched bases: 6.

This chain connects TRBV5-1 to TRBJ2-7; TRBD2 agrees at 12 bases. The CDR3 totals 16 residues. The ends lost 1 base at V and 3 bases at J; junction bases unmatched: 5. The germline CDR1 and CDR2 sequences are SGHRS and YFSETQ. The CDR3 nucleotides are TGCGCCAGCAGCTTGACCGGGACTAGCGGGTACTACGAGCAGTACTTC. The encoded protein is CASSLTGTSGYYEQYF.

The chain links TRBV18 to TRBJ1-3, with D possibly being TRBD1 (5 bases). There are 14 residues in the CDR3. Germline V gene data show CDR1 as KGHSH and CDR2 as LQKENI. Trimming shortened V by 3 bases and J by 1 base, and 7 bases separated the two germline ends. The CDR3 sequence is CASSPQGSGNTIYF. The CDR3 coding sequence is TGTGCCAGCTCACCTCAGGGATCTGGAAACACCATATATTTT.

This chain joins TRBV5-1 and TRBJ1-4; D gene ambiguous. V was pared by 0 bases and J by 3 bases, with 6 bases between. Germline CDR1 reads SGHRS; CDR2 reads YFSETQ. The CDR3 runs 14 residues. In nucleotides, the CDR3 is TGCGCCAGCAGCTTGGGACGGGCTAATGAAAAACTGTTTTTT. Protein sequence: CASSLGRANEKLFF.

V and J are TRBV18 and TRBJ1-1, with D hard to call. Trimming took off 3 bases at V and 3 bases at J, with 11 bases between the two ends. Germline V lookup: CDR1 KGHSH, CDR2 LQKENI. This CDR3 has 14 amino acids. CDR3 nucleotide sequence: TGTGCCAGCTCACCTGGACTGGCACACACTGAAGCTTTCTTT. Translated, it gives CASSPGLAHTEAFF.

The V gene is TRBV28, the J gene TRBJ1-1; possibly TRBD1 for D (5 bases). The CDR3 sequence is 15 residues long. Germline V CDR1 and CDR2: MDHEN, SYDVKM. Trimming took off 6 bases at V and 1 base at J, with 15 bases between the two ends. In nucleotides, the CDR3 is TGTGCCAGCAGCCCCCCGGACACAAGGAACACTGAAGCTTTCTTT. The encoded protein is CASSPPDTRNTEAFF.

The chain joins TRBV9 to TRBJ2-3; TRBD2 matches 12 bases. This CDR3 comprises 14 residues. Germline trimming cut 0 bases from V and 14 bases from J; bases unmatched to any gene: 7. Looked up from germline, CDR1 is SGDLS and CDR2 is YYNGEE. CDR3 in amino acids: CASSVGTSGAKRYF. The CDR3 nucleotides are TGTGCCAGCAGCGTAGGGACTAGCGGGGCGAAGCGGTATTTT.

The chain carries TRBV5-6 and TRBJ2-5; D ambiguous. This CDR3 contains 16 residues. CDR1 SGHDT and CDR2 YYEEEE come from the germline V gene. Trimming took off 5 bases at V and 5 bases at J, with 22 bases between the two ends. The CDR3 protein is CASSFDSLNPWETQYF. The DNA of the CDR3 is TGTGCCAGCAGTTTTGACTCCCTCAACCCTTGGGAGACCCAGTACTTC.

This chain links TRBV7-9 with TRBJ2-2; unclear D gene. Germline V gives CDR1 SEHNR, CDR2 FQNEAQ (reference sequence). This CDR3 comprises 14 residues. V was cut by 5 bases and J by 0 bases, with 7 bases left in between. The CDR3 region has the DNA TGTGCCAGCAGCACAGCCTCGAACACCGGGGAGCTGTTTTTT. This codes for CASSTASNTGELFF.

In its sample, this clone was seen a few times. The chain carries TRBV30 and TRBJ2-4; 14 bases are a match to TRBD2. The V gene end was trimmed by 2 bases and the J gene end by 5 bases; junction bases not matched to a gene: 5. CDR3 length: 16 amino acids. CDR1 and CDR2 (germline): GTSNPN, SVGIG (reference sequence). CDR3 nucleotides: TGTGCCTGGAGTCTCTGGACTAGCGGGGGGCAAAACATTCAGTACTTC. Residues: CAWSLWTSGGQNIQYF.

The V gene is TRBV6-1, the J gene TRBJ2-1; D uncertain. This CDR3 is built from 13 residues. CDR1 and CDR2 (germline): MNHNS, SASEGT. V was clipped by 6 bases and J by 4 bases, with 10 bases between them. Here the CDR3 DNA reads TGTGCCAGCAGGCTAGACGCTTACAATGAGCAGTTCTTC. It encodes CASRLDAYNEQFF.

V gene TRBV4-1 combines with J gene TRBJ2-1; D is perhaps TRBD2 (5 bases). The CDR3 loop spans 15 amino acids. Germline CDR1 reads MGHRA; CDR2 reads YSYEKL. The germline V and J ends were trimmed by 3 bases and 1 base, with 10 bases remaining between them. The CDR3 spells CASSQRALSYNEQFF. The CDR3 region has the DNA TGCGCCAGCAGCCAGCGGGCACTGTCCTACAATGAGCAGTTCTTC.

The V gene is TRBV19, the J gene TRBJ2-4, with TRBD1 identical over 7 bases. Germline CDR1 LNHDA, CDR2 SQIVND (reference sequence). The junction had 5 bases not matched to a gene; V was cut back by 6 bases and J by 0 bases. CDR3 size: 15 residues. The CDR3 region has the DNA TGTGCCAGTAGGCTAAGGGGGCAAGCCAAAAACATTCAGTACTTC. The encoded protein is CASRLRGQAKNIQYF.

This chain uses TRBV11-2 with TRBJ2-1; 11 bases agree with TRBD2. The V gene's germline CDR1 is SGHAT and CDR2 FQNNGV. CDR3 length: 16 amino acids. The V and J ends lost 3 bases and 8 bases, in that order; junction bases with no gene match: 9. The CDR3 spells CASSFGSSGGLDEQFF. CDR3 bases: TGTGCCAGCAGCTTCGGATCTAGCGGGGGGTTAGATGAGCAGTTCTTC.

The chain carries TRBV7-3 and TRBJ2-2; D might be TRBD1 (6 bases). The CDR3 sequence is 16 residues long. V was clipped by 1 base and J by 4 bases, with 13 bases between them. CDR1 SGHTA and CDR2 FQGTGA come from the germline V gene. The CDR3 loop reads CASSLISGGLTGELFF. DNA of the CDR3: TGTGCCAGCAGCTTAATATCTGGGGGCCTCACCGGGGAGCTGTTTTTT. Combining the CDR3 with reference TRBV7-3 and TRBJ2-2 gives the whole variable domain GAGVSQTPSNKVTEKGKYVELRCDPISGHTALYWYRQSLGQGPEFLIYFQGTGAADDSGLPNDRFFAVRPEGSVSTLKIQRTERGDSAVYLCASSLISGGLTGELFFGEGSRLTVL.